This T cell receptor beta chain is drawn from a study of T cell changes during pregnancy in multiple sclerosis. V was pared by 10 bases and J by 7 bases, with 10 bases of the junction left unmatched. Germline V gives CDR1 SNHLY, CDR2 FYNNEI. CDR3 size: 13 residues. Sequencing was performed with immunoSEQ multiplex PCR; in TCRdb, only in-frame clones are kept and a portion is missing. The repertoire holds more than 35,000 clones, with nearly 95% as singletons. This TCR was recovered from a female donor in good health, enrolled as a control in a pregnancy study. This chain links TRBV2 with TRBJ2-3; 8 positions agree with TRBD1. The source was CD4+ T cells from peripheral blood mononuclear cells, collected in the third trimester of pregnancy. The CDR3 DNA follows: TGTGCCACCCGGGGGCAGGGGGCGTATACGCAGTATTTT. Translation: CATRGQGAYTQYF.